This is a list of T cell receptor beta chains from one sample in a study of shared clonotypes between healthy human individuals. Libraries were prepared by immunoSEQ multiplex PCR; TCRdb keeps only in-frame clonotypes and omits some of them. The table includes under 1 million clones, 95% to 97% detected once. Sequencing was carried out using naive CD8+ T cells sorted from blood. Every receptor here comes from a man aged 25 to 40 in good health. Each CDR3 is given with its conserved first and last residue. A D gene is named only where the DNA matches it firmly. Size is stated for part of the rows, as once, few or many counts, or as a class when the clone is expanded.

d_gene	abundance	v_gene	j_gene	len	CDR3nt	CDR3aa
TRBD2	NA	TRBV7-9	TRBJ2-3	15	TGTGCCAGCAGCCGGAGTAGCGGGTCTACAGATACGCAGTATTTT	CASSRSSGSTDTQYF
TRBD2	NA	TRBV5-1	TRBJ2-5	22	TGCGCCAGCAGCTTTCTAAGTCCGGGACTAGCGGGAGAAAAGCCACTGGATTGGGCCCAGTACTTC	CASSFLSPGLAGEKPLDWAQYF
NA	NA	TRBV5-1	TRBJ2-2	16	TGCGCCAGCAGCTTGCCGGGGCCTGGGGTCTACGAGGAGCTGTTTTTT	CASSLPGPGVYEELFF
TRBD2	NA	TRBV7-9	TRBJ2-7	18	TGTGCCAGCAGTAATCTGGCACTAGGGACTAGCGAATCCTACGAGCAGTACTTC	CASSNLALGTSESYEQYF
NA	NA	TRBV27	TRBJ2-3	16	TGTGCCAGCAGTCCGCCCCCGGGACGAATCACAGATACGCAGTATTTT	CASSPPPGRITDTQYF
NA	NA	TRBV7-8	TRBJ1-5	15	TGTGCCAGCAGCTTATCCTCCCTTAGCAATCAGCCCCAGCATTTT	CASSLSSLSNQPQHF
NA	NA	TRBV5-1	TRBJ2-3	15	TGCGCCAGCAGCCCCAGGGACCCAGGCTCAGATACGCAGTATTTT	CASSPRDPGSDTQYF
NA	once	TRBV6-1	TRBJ2-3	14	TGTGCCAGCAGTGAAACGGGGAGCACAGATACGCAGTATTTT	CASSETGSTDTQYF
TRBD2	NA	TRBV28	TRBJ2-1	15	TGTGCCAGCAGCCCCGGGACTAGCCAATACAATGAGCAGTTCTTC	CASSPGTSQYNEQFF
TRBD2	NA	TRBV7-9	TRBJ2-1	15	TGTGCCAGCAGCTCTAGAGCGGGGCGGACCAATGAGCAGTTCTTC	CASSSRAGRTNEQFF
NA	NA	TRBV15	TRBJ2-1	13	TGTGCCACCAGCAGCCAAGGCCCCAATGAGCAGTTCTTC	CATSSQGPNEQFF
NA	NA	TRBV11-2	TRBJ2-7	14	TGTGCCAGCAGCTTCCCTGGGGTCTCCGACGAGCAGTACTTC	CASSFPGVSDEQYF
TRBD1	NA	TRBV27	TRBJ2-7	14	TGTGCCACCGAACCGGGACAGGGCGCGGAAGAGCAGTACTTC	CATEPGQGAEEQYF
TRBD1	NA	TRBV5-1	TRBJ2-7	15	TGCGCCAGCAGCTCACACCGGGACAGCACCTACGAGCAGTACTTC	CASSSHRDSTYEQYF
NA	NA	TRBV11-2	TRBJ1-1	16	TGTGCCAGCAGCTTAGTGGTGGTCCAGGTGAACACTGAAGCTTTCTTT	CASSLVVVQVNTEAFF